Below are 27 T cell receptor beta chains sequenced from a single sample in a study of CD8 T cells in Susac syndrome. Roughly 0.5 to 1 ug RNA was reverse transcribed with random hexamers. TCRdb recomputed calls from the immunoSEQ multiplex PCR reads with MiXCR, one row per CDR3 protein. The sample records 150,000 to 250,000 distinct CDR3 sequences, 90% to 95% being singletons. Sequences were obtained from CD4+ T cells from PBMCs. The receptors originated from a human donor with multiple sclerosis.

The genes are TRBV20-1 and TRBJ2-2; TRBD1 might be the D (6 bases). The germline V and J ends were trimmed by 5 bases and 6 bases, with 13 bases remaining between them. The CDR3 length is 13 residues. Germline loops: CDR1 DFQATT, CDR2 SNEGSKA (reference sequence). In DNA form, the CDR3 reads TGCAGTGCTCCCAACAGGGTCGCCGGGGAGCTGTTTTTT. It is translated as CSAPNRVAGELFF.

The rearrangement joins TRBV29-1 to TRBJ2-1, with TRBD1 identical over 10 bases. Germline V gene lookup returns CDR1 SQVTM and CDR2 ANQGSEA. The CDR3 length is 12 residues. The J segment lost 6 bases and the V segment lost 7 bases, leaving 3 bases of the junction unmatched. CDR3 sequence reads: CSGTGGSNEQFF. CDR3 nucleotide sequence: TGCAGCGGGACAGGGGGTTCCAATGAGCAGTTCTTC.

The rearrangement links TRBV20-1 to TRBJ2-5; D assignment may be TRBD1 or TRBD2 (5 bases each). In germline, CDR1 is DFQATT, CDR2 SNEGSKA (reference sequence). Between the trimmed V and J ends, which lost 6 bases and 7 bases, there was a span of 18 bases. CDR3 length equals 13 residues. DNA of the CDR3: TGCAGTGCAGCCACCGGGACCTGGGGGACCCAGTACTTC. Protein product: CSAATGTWGTQYF.

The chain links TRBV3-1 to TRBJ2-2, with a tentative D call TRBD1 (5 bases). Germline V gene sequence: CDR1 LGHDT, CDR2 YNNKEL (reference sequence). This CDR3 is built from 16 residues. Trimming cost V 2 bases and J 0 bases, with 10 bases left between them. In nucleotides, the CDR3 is TGTGCCAGCAGCCAAAGGTCAGGGCCGAACACCGGGGAGCTGTTTTTT. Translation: CASSQRSGPNTGELFF.

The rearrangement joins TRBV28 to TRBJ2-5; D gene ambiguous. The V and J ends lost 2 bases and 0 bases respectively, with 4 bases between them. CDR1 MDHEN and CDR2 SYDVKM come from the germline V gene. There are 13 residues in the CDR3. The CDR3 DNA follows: TGTGCCAGCAGTTTAGGTTACCAAGAGACCCAGTACTTC. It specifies CASSLGYQETQYF.

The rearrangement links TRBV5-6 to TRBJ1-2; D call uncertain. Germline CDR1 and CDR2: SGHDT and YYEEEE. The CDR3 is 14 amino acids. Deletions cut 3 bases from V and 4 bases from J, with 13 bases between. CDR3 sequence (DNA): TGTGCCAGCAGCTCTCGTCGTGGCGCCTATGGCTACACCTTC. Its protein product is CASSSRRGAYGYTF.

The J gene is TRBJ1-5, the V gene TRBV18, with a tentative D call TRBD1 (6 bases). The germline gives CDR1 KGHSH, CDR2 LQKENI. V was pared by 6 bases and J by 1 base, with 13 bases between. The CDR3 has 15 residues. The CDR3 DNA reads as TGTGCCAGCTCGGGGCGACAGGCCAGCAATCAGCCCCAGCATTTT. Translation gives CASSGRQASNQPQHF.

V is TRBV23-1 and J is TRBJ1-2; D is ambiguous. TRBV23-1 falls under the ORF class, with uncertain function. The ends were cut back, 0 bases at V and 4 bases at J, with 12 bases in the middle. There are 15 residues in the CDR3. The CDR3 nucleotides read TGCGCCAGCAGTCAATCATGGAGGACCGTCTATGGCTACACCTTC. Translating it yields CASSQSWRTVYGYTF.

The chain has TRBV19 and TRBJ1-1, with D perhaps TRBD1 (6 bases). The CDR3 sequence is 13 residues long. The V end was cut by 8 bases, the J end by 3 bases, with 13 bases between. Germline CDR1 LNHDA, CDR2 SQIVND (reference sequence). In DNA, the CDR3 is TGTGCCAGTGGCGCTCGACAGGACACTGAAGCTTTCTTT. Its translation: CASGARQDTEAFF.

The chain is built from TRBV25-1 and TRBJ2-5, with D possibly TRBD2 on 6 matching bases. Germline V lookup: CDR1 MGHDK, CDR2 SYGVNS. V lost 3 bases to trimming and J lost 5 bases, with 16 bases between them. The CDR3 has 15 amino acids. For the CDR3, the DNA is TGTGCCAGCAGTGACCCCGGGGGTAGCCTGGAGACCCAGTACTTC. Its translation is CASSDPGGSLETQYF.

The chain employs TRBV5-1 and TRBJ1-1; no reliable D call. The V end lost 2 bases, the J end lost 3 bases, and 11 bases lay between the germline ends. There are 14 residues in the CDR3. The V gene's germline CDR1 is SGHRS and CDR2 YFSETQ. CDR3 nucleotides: TGCGCCAGCAGCTTTAATGGAAGGGACACTGAAGCTTTCTTT. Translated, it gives CASSFNGRDTEAFF.

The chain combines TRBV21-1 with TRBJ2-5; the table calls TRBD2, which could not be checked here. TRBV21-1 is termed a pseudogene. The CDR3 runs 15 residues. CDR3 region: CAREGALAAQETQYF. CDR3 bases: TGTGCCAGGGAAGGGGCCTTAGCGGCTCAAGAGACCCAGTACTTC.

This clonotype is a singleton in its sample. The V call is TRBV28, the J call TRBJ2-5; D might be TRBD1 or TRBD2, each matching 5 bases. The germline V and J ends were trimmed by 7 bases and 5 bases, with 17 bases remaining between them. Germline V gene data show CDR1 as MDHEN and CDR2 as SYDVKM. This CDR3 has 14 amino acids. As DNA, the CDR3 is TGTGCCAGCATTCCTTCGGGGCGCAGGGAGACCCAGTACTTC. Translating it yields CASIPSGRRETQYF.

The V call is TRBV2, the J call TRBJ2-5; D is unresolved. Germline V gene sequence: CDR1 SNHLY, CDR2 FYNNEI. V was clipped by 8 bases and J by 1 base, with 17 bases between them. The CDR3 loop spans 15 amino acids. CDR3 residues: CASLRWVTTQETQYF. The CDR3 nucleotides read TGTGCCAGCCTTCGTTGGGTTACTACCCAAGAGACCCAGTACTTC.

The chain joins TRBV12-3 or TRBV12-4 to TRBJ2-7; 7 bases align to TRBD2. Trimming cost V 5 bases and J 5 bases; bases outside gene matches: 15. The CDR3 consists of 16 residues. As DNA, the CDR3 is TGTGCCAGCAGTCCTCCTTCAGCGGGACCCGTCCACGAGCAGTACTTC. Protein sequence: CASSPPSAGPVHEQYF.

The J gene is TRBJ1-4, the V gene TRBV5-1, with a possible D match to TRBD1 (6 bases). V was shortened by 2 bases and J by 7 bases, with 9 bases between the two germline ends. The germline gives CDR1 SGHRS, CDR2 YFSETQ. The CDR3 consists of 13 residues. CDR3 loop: CASSLQGGEKLFF. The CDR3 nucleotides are TGCGCCAGCAGCTTACAGGGTGGTGAAAAACTGTTTTTT.

This chain's CDR3 is CASSLGRELFF. CDR3 sequence (DNA): TGTGCCAGCAGTTTGGGCAGGGAGCTGTTTTTT. The J gene is TRBJ2-2, the V gene TRBV12-3 or TRBV12-4; D uncertain. Trimming stripped 3 bases from V and 9 bases from J, with 5 bases between. The CDR3 extends over 11 amino acids.

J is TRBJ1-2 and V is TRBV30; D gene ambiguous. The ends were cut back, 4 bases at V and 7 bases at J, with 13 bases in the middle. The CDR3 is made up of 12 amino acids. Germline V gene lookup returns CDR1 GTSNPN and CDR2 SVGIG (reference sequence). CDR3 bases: TGTGCCTGGAACCTCCGAGGGATTGGCTACACCTTC. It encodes CAWNLRGIGYTF.

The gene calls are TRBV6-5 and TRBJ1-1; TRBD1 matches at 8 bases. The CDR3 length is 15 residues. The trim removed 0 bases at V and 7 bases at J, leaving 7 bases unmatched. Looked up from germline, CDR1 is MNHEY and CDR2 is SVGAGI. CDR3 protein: CASSYSETGAIEAFF. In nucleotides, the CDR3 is TGTGCCAGCAGTTACTCGGAGACAGGGGCGATTGAAGCTTTCTTT.

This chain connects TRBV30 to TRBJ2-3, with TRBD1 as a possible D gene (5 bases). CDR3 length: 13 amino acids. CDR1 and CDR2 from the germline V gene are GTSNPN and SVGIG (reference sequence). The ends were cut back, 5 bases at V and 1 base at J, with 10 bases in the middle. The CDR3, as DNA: TGTGCCTGGCTGGTAGGGGGCACAGATACGCAGTATTTT. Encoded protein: CAWLVGGTDTQYF.

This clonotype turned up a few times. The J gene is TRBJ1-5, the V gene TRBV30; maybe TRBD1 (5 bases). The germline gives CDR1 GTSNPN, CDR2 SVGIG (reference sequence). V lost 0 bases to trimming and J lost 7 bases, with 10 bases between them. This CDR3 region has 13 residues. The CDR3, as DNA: TGTGCCTGGAGTGTTCAGGGAACGCAGCCCCAGCATTTT. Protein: CAWSVQGTQPQHF.

Written as DNA, the CDR3 is TGTGCCAGCAGCTGGACAGGGAGTGATACGCAGTATTTT. It is translated as CASSWTGSDTQYF. The chain combines TRBV7-9 with TRBJ2-3; 8 nucleotides agree with TRBD1. This CDR3 spans 13 amino acids. J gave up 6 bases and V 4 bases, and 3 bases lay outside the gene matches. Germline CDR1 reads SEHNR; CDR2 reads FQNEAQ (reference sequence).

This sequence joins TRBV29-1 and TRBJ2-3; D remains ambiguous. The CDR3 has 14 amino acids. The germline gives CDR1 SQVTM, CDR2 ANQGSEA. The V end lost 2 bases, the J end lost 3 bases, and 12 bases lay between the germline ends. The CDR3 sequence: CSVELGYRTDTQYF. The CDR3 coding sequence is TGCAGCGTTGAACTCGGCTACCGTACAGATACGCAGTATTTT.

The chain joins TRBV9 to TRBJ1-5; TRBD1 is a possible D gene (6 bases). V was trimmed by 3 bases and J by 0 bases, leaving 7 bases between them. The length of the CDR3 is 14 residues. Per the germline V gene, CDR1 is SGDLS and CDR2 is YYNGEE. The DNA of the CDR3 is TGTGCCAGCAGCGAGGGACATAGCAATCAGCCCCAGCATTTT. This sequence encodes CASSEGHSNQPQHF.

The CDR3 here is CAISEWASGTEQFF. CDR3 sequence (DNA): TGTGCCATCAGTGAGTGGGCTAGCGGAACTGAGCAGTTCTTC. V gene TRBV10-3 combines with J gene TRBJ2-1, with 7 bases fitting TRBD2. The CDR3 loop spans 14 amino acids. V lost 1 base and J lost 9; bases outside the gene matches: 6. Germline CDR1 reads ENHRY; CDR2 reads SYGVKD.

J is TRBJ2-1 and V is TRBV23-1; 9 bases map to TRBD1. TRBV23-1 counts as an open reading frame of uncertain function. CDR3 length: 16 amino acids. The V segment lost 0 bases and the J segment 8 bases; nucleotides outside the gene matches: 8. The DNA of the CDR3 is TGCGCCAGCAGTCAATCAGCCGGGACAGGGTGTGATGAGCAGTTCTTC. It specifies CASSQSAGTGCDEQFF.

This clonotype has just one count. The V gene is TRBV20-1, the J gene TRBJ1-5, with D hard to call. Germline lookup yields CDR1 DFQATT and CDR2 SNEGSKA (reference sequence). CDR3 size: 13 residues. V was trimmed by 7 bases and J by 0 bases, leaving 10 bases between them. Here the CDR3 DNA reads TGCAGTGGGACCGAAAATAGCAATCAGCCCCAGCATTTT. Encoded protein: CSGTENSNQPQHF.